This entry features one T cell receptor (beta chain) sequence. Authors' methods: How many nucleated cells were present was estimated from reference gene primer amplification. TCRdb's copy holds only in-frame clones and misses some; the assay was immunoSEQ multiplex PCR. V and J calls and clone size follow that table, whereas D and trimming were derived from the DNA. The sample lists fewer than 130,000 clones; approximately 81% were seen once. These data are taken from a study of blood T cell repertoires in COVID-19. About the study: Samples came from the United States, Italy and Spain, spanning acute and convalescent COVID-19.

V was cut by 4 bases and J by 6 bases, with 12 bases left in between. This CDR3 is built from 13 residues. Per the germline V gene, CDR1 is KGHSH and CDR2 is LQKENI. The chain has TRBV18 and TRBJ1-2; D gene ambiguous. This sequence originates from a human donor in a cohort sampled during active COVID-19. Sequencing used peripheral blood. For the CDR3, the DNA is TGTGCCAGCTCACAGCAGTACGGGGATGGCTACACCTTC. It encodes CASSQQYGDGYTF.